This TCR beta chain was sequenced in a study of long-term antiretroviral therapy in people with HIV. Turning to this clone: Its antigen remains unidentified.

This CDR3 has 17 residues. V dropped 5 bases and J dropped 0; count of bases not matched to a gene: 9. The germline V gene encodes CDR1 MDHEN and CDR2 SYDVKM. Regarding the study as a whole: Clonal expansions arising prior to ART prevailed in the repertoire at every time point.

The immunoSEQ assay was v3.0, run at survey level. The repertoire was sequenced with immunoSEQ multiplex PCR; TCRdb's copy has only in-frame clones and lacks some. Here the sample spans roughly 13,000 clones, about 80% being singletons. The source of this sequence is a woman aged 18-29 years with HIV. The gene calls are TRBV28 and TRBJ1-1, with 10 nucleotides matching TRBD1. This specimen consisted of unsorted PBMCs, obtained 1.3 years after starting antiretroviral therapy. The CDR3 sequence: CASSEPGQGTVNTEAFF. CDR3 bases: TGTGCCAGCAGTGAACCGGGACAGGGGACGGTGAACACTGAAGCTTTCTTT.